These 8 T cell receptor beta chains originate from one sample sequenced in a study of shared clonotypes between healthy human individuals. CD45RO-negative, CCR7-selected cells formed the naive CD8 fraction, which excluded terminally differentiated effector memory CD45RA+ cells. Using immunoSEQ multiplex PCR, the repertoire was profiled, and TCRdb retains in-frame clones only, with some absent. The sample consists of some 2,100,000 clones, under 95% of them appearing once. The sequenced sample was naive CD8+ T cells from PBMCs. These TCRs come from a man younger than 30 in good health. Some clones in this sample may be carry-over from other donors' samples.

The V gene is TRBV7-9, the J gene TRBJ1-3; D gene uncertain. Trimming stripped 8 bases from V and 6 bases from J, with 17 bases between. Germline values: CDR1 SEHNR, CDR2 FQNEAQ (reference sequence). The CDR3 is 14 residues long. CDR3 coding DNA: TGTGCCAGCGACGGAATCTCTACGAAAAACACCATATATTTT. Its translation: CASDGISTKNTIYF. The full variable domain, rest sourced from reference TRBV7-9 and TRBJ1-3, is DTGVSQNPRHKITKRGQNVTFRCDPISEHNRLYWYRQTLGQGPEFLTYFQNEAQLEKSRLLSDRFSAERPKGSFSTLEIQRTEQGDSAMYLCASDGISTKNTIYFGEGSWLTVV.

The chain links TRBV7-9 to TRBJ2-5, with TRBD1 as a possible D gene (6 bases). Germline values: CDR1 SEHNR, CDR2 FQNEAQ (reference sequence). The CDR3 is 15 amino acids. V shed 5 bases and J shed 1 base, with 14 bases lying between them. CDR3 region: CASSTGTLPQETQYF. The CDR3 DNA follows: TGTGCCAGCAGCACAGGGACGCTACCCCAAGAGACCCAGTACTTC.

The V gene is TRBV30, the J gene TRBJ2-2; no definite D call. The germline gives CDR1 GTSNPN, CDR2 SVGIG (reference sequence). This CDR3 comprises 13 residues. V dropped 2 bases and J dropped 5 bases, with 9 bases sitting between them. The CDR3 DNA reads TGTGCCTGGAGTATGGGTAGGACCGGGGAGCTGTTTTTT. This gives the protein CAWSMGRTGELFF.

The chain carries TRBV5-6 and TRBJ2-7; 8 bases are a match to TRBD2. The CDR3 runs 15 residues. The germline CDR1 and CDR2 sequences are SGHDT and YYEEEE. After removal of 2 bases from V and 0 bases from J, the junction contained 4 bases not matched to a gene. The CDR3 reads CASSFMLAGSYEQYF. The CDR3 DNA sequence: TGTGCCAGCAGCTTCATGCTAGCGGGCTCCTACGAGCAGTACTTC. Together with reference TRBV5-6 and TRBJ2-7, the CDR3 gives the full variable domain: DAGVTQSPTHLIKTRGQQVTLRCSPKSGHDTVSWYQQALGQGPQFIFQYYEEEERQRGNFPDRFSGHQFPNYSSELNVNALLLGDSALYLCASSFMLAGSYEQYFGPGTRLTVT.

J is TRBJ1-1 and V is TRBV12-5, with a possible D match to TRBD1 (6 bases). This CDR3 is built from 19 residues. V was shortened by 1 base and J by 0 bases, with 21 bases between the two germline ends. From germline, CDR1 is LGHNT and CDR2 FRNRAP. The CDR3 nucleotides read TGTGCTAGTGGTTTGGATCACTCGGACAGACCTTATATGAACACTGAAGCTTTCTTT. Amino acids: CASGLDHSDRPYMNTEAFF.

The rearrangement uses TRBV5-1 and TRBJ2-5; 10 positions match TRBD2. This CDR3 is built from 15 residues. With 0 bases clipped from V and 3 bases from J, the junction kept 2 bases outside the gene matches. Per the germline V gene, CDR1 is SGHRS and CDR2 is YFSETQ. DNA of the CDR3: TGCGCCAGCAGCTTGGAAGCGGGAGGGGAAGAGACCCAGTACTTC. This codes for CASSLEAGGEETQYF.

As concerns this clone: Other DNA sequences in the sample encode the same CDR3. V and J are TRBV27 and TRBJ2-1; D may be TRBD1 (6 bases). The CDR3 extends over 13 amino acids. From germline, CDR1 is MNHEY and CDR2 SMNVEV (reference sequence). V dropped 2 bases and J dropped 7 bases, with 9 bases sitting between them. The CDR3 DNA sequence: TGTGCCAGCAGTTTACTGGGGGCGAATGAGCAGTTCTTC. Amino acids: CASSLLGANEQFF.

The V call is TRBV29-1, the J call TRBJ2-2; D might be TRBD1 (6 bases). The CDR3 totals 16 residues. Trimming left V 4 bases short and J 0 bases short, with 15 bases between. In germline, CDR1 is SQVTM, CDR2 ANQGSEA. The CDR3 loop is CSVVRDTPANTGELFF. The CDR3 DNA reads TGCAGCGTTGTGAGGGACACCCCCGCGAACACCGGGGAGCTGTTTTTT.